These 22 T cell receptor beta chains were all obtained from the same sample, sequenced in a study of tumor-infiltrating lymphocytes in primary liver carcinoma. Reverse transcription of about 500 ng total RNA with a constant-region primer produced TCR beta cDNA. Libraries covering TCR beta were generated through three nested multiplex PCR rounds (using a slightly modified ARM-PCR). Both of the initial two PCR rounds ran for about 9 cycles and employed TRBV1-TRBV30 forward primers alongside a C-beta reverse primer. TCRdb fed the multiplex PCR reads into MiXCR, producing one record per CDR3 protein. The table has about 180,000 distinct CDR3 sequences, roughly 60% seen once. Germline DNA was also extracted, and blood RNA was taken from unsorted whole blood. Sequenced: peripheral blood. These receptors originate from a man between 40 and 49 years old with primary liver carcinoma and hepatitis B virus infection.

This clonotype was seen repeatedly, ten times or more. This sequence joins TRBV11-3 and TRBJ2-1; D may be TRBD2 (7 bases). Germline assignment: CDR1 SGHNT and CDR2 YENEEA. This CDR3 comprises 16 residues. The V end was cut by 3 bases, the J end by 3 bases, with 15 bases between. The CDR3 sequence: CASSLGGAGGYNEQFF. In DNA form, the CDR3 reads TGTGCCAGCAGCTTGGGGGGGGCAGGAGGCTACAATGAGCAGTTCTTC.

V and J are TRBV4-1 and TRBJ1-2, with D unclear. Trimming shortened V by 3 bases and J by 7 bases, and 24 bases separated the two germline ends. The CDR3 is made up of 17 amino acids. Germline assignment: CDR1 MGHRA and CDR2 YSYEKL. The CDR3 nucleotides read TGCGCCAGCAGCCATCTGCCCCAGACACGAGGCTCGGGTGGCTACACCTTC. The encoded protein is CASSHLPQTRGSGGYTF.

This rearrangement joins TRBV11-2 to TRBJ2-5, with D maybe TRBD2 (6 bases). The CDR3 consists of 14 residues. The germline V gene has CDR1 SGHAT and CDR2 FQNNGV. Between the trimmed V and J ends, which lost 8 bases and 5 bases, there was a span of 18 bases. The CDR3 here is CASGVGSPRETQYF. The CDR3 DNA follows: TGTGCCAGCGGCGTCGGGAGTCCCCGTGAGACCCAGTACTTC.

The V gene is TRBV30, the J gene TRBJ2-3, with D perhaps assigned TRBD1 or TRBD2 (5 bases each). V lost 1 base to trimming and J lost 2 bases, with 10 bases between them. This CDR3 has 14 residues. Germline-derived CDR1 and CDR2 are GTSNPN and SVGIG (reference sequence). CDR3 nucleotides: TGTGCCTGGAGTGGAGGGGAGAACACAGATACGCAGTATTTT. Its translation: CAWSGGENTDTQYF. The full variable domain, its missing parts supplied by reference TRBV30 and TRBJ2-3, is SQTIHQWPATLVQPVGSPLSLECTVEGTSNPNLYWYRQAAGRGLQLLFYSVGIGQISSEVPQNLSASRPQDRQFILSSKKLLLSDSGFYLCAWSGGENTDTQYFGPGTRLTVL.

In this sample, this clonotype turned up once. The final CDR3 position lacks the conserved phenylalanine or tryptophan, pointing to a likely read error. The genes are TRBV29-1 and TRBJ2-5; D not certain. The CDR3 loop spans 13 amino acids. The V gene's germline CDR1 is SQVTM and CDR2 ANQGSEA. V was clipped by 3 bases and J by 5 bases, with 13 bases between them. CDR3 sequence reads: CSVDRYISETQYL. The CDR3 DNA reads as TGCAGCGTTGACCGGTACATTAGTGAGACCCAGTACCTC.

Points on this clonotype: A read error may be the cause here, since a much bigger clone is one base away. The rearrangement links TRBV11-2 to TRBJ2-4; D is unresolved. The CDR3 consists of 14 residues. Germline V gene sequence: CDR1 SGHAT, CDR2 FQNNGV. As DNA, the CDR3 is TGTACCAGCAGCTTAGAAGAGTACCAAAACATTCAGTACTTC. Translated: CTSSLEEYQNIQYF.

The chain combines TRBV30 with TRBJ2-7, with D hard to call. V lost 0 bases, J lost 5 bases, and 17 bases lay in between. CDR1 is GTSNPN, CDR2 SVGIG, per germline (reference sequence). This CDR3 is built from 15 residues. DNA for the CDR3: TGTGCCTGGAGTGTACAGAGCCAATTTCGGAACGAGCAGTACTTC. This gives the protein CAWSVQSQFRNEQYF.

On this clonotype: Germline is not matched at one junction end, which may reflect a read error. V gene TRBV4-2 combines with J gene TRBJ2-3; possible D gene TRBD2, 5 bases. Germline CDR1 reads LGHNA; CDR2 reads YNFKEQ. The CDR3 contains 17 residues. The CDR3 loop is CAGSLPPWDSGTDTQYF. CDR3 nucleotide sequence: TGTGCCGGCAGCCTTCCCCCTTGGGATAGCGGCACAGATACGCAGTATTTT.

Comment on this clonotype: A read error may produce the germline difference seen at one junction end. The chain joins TRBV4-1 to TRBJ1-2; 7 nucleotides match TRBD1. The length of the CDR3 is 16 residues. Germline V gene data show CDR1 as MGHRA and CDR2 as YSYEKL. The DNA for the CDR3 is TGCGCCAGCAGCCAAGTGGAGGGGGCAGGATACTATGGCTACATCTTC. Encoded protein: CASSQVEGAGYYGYIF.

As to this clonotype: One end of the junction is discordant with germline, which a read error may explain. The CDR3, as DNA: TGCGCCAGCAGTAGGGAGGGCCTTTGCGAGCAGTATTTC. Encoded protein: CASSREGLCEQYF. The rearrangement uses TRBV11-2 and TRBJ2-7; TRBD2 matches at 7 bases. Germline CDR1 reads SGHAT; CDR2 reads FQNNGV. The CDR3 is 13 residues long.

About this clonotype: Since no conserved phenylalanine or tryptophan closes the CDR3, a read error is the likely cause. V is TRBV11-3 and J is TRBJ2-1; TRBD1 aligns across 9 bases. This CDR3 comprises 14 residues. CDR1 SGHNT and CDR2 YENEEA come from the germline V gene. CDR3 nucleotides: TGTGCCAGTAGCTCGACAGGGGGGCGGAATGAGCAGTTCGTC. Translation: CASSSTGGRNEQFV.

This clonotype was seen ten or more times. The chain links TRBV11-2 to TRBJ2-7; 7 bases are shared with TRBD2. Germline lookup yields CDR1 SGHAT and CDR2 FQNNGV. J was trimmed by 2 bases and V by 0 bases; bases with no gene match: 7. This CDR3 is 16 amino acids long. This CDR3 is CASSLEGGRNPYEQYF. The CDR3, as DNA: TGTGCCAGCAGCTTAGAGGGCGGGAGAAATCCCTACGAGCAGTACTTC.

As regards this clonotype: A much larger clone lies one base from this, so it may be a read error. The chain links TRBV6-6 to TRBJ2-5; D ambiguous. The CDR3 sequence is 14 residues long. The V end was cut by 2 bases, the J end by 2 bases, with 9 bases between. Germline loops: CDR1 MNHNY, CDR2 SVGAGI (reference sequence). CDR3 sequence reads: CASSYAMGQETQYF. CDR3 coding DNA: TGTGCCAGCAGTTACGCCATGGGGCAAGAGACCCAGTACTTC.

V gene TRBV7-9 combines with J gene TRBJ1-2; 7 nucleotides agree with TRBD1. The CDR3 sequence is 16 residues long. J lost 4 bases, V lost 7 bases, and 15 bases had no gene match. Germline lookup yields CDR1 SEHNR and CDR2 FQNEAQ (reference sequence). CDR3 residues: CASTSTRDSKFYGYTF. As DNA, the CDR3 is TGTGCCAGCACCTCCACCCGGGACAGCAAATTCTATGGCTACACCTTC.

This clonotype came up a few times. CDR3 sequence (DNA): TGTGCCAGCAGTCGGGTCACCACCGGGGAGCTGTTTTTT. Amino acids: CASSRVTTGELFF. The chain couples TRBV6-5 to TRBJ2-2; D gene ambiguous. CDR1 and CDR2 (germline): MNHEY, SVGAGI. The CDR3 totals 13 residues. The ends were cut back, 5 bases at V and 4 bases at J, with 8 bases in the middle.

Turning to this clonotype: The junction shows a germline mismatch at one end, possibly a read error. The chain is built from TRBV6-1 and TRBJ2-1, with a tentative D call TRBD2 (6 bases). The CDR3 spans 13 residues. Germline CDR1 and CDR2: MNHNS and SASEGT. The CDR3 nucleotides read TGTACCAGCAGTGAGCTAGGTAGCGGTGAGCAGTTCTTC. Translated: CTSSELGSGEQFF.

The chain joins TRBV4-2 to TRBJ2-7, with 11 bases that match TRBD2. Germline lookup yields CDR1 LGHNA and CDR2 YNFKEQ. Germline trimming cut 1 base from V and 5 bases from J; bases unmatched to any gene: 7. The CDR3 is 16 amino acids. CDR3 in DNA: TGTGCCAGCAGCCAAGGGGAGCTAGCGGGAGGCCACGAGCAGTACTTC. Its protein is CASSQGELAGGHEQYF.

This clonotype came up a few times. V and J are TRBV4-1 and TRBJ2-1; no firm D call. Trimming removed 4 bases from V and 7 bases from J, with 11 bases in between. Germline CDR1 and CDR2: MGHRA and YSYEKL. The CDR3 length is 13 residues. The CDR3 bases are TGCGCCAGCAGCCTCCTCCTGGTGAATGAGCAGTTCTTC. Translation gives CASSLLLVNEQFF.

Regarding this clonotype: Its ends do not fully match the called genes, so a read error is possible. The rearrangement joins TRBV29-1 to TRBJ2-2, with TRBD2 identical over 7 bases. Germline lookup yields CDR1 SQVTM and CDR2 ANQGSEA. The CDR3 consists of 15 residues. The CDR3 spells CSVEDAAGAHGELFF. The CDR3 nucleotides are TGCAGCGTTGAAGATGCCGCGGGAGCCCACGGGGAACTGTTTTTT.

Concerning this clonotype itself: At one end, the junction sequence differs from germline, possibly due to a read error. The chain couples TRBV12-3 or TRBV12-4 to TRBJ1-5; D not resolved. The CDR3 consists of 12 residues. CDR3 in DNA: TGTGCCAGCAGTTTGGAGTATCATCCCCAGCATTTT. This sequence encodes CASSLEYHPQHF.

This clonotype has just a few counts. Given a much more abundant clone one base away, this may be a read error. V and J are TRBV11-2 and TRBJ2-7; the D is unclear. Germline V gene data show CDR1 as SGHAT and CDR2 as FQNNGV. V was cut by 5 bases and J by 3 bases, with 11 bases left in between. This CDR3 is 13 amino acids long. CDR3 nucleotides: TGTGCCAGCAGCCTCCTATACGGCTACGAGCAGTACTTC. Translated, it gives CASSLLYGYEQYF.

Points on this clonotype: This may be a read error: a much more frequent sequence differs by one nucleotide. The rearrangement uses TRBV7-3 and TRBJ2-7; D is undetermined. The length of the CDR3 is 13 residues. The V gene lost 2 bases and the J gene lost 9 bases, with 14 bases spanning the gap. Germline CDR1 and CDR2: SGHTA and FQGTGA. CDR3 sequence reads: CASSLAVWTGQYF. In DNA form, the CDR3 reads TGTGCCAGCAGCTTAGCGGTTTGGACCGGGCAGTACTTC.